Listed here are 15 T cell receptor beta chains from one sample, sequenced in a study of spatial heterogeneity in lung cancer. Study outcomes and limitations: Tracking of tumor mutation counts was seen in expanded intratumoral alpha and beta TCR counts.

Specified time point: sample taken at primary tumor resection. MiXCR, run by TCRdb on the 5' RACE reads, gives a single entry per CDR3 protein. This table holds about 100,000 distinct CDR3 sequences, 4.4% found once. For these receptors, no antigen is known. Sequenced material: lung tumor tissue, taken at surgery. All receptors derive from a male donor with early-stage non-small cell lung cancer.

This sequence joins TRBV5-1 and TRBJ1-1; D may be TRBD1 (5 bases). V was shortened by 5 bases and J by 7 bases, with 12 bases between the two germline ends. The CDR3 has 12 residues. Germline V CDR1 and CDR2: SGHRS, YFSETQ. Here the CDR3 DNA reads TGCGCCAGCAGTCTGGAAGGGGTTGAAGCTTTCTTT. Translating gives CASSLEGVEAFF.

Only a few counts were recorded for this clonotype. The V call is TRBV5-1, the J call TRBJ1-1; weak D call: TRBD1 (6 bases). V lost 4 bases to trimming and J lost 3 bases, with 13 bases between them. The CDR3 loop spans 14 amino acids. CDR1 is SGHRS and CDR2 is YFSETQ in the germline V gene. As DNA, the CDR3 is TGCGCCAGCAGCGGGGGCCCATCGGACACTGAAGCTTTCTTT. Amino acid sequence: CASSGGPSDTEAFF.

This clonotype was detected only a few times. The chain joins TRBV28 to TRBJ2-7; D assignment may be TRBD1 or TRBD2 (5 bases each). CDR1 is MDHEN and CDR2 is SYDVKM in the germline V gene. CDR3 size: 14 residues. Trimming left V 10 bases short and J 2 bases short, with 18 bases between. The CDR3 region is CATRPGGPTYEQYF. The CDR3 region has the DNA TGTGCCACCCGGCCTGGGGGACCTACCTACGAGCAGTACTTC.

This clonotype has at least ten counts. V gene TRBV2 combines with J gene TRBJ1-2, with D uncertain. CDR3 length: 11 residues. Trimming removed 8 bases at V and 5 bases at J, with 9 bases between. Germline CDR1 and CDR2: SNHLY and FYNNEI. The CDR3 DNA follows: TGTGCCAGCGAGGCCACTTATGGCTACACCTTC. The encoded protein is CASEATYGYTF.

This clonotype has a handful of counts. This rearrangement joins TRBV4-1 to TRBJ2-6; D gene uncertain. CDR3 size: 16 residues. Germline CDR1 MGHRA, CDR2 YSYEKL. Deletions cut 5 bases from V and 1 base from J, with 12 bases between. CDR3 region: CASSKRVGSGANVLTF. The CDR3 bases are TGCGCCAGCAGCAAGCGAGTTGGGTCTGGGGCCAACGTCCTGACTTTC.

This chain joins TRBV15 and TRBJ2-3; D might be TRBD2 (5 bases). Germline CDR1 is LNHNV and CDR2 is YYDKDF (reference sequence). V lost 4 bases, J lost 4 bases, and 9 bases lay in between. There are 13 residues in the CDR3. The chain's CDR3 is CATSIQLADTQYF. The CDR3 DNA reads TGTGCCACCAGCATTCAACTAGCAGATACGCAGTATTTT.

This clonotype was recorded many times. This chain joins TRBV20-1 and TRBJ2-2, with 7 bases lining up with TRBD1. Germline-derived CDR1 and CDR2 are DFQATT and SNEGSKA (reference sequence). The length of the CDR3 is 16 residues. V lost 0 bases and J lost 6; bases outside the gene matches: 10. CDR3 sequence reads: CSARDGATGSAGELFF. CDR3 nucleotide sequence: TGCAGTGCTAGAGATGGTGCGACAGGGTCAGCCGGGGAGCTGTTTTTT.

This sequence joins TRBV6-5 and TRBJ1-3, with TRBD1 matching 9 bases. This CDR3 contains 15 residues. Germline V gene sequence: CDR1 MNHEY, CDR2 SVGAGI. The ends lost 6 bases at V and 3 bases at J; junction bases unmatched: 6. The DNA of the CDR3 is TGTGCCAGCAGCCGGACAGGGGCTGATGGAAACACCATATATTTT. Translating gives CASSRTGADGNTIYF.

This clonotype was detected many times. The CDR3 here is CAISGTGGSGQPQHF. CDR3 sequence (DNA): TGTGCCATCAGCGGGACAGGGGGCTCGGGGCAGCCCCAGCATTTT. The V and J genes are TRBV10-3 and TRBJ1-5; 12 bases map to TRBD1. V trimming: 6 bases; J trimming: 7 bases; junction bases outside the gene matches: 7. CDR1 is ENHRY, CDR2 SYGVKD, per germline. The CDR3 has 15 amino acids.

Many counts were recorded for this clonotype. This rearrangement joins TRBV9 to TRBJ2-6; D unresolved. V was cut by 1 base and J by 0 bases, with 8 bases left in between. Germline assignment: CDR1 SGDLS and CDR2 YYNGEE. CDR3 length equals 16 residues. Here the CDR3 reads CASSVSNPSGANVLTF. The CDR3 region has the DNA TGTGCCAGCAGCGTATCTAACCCCTCTGGGGCCAACGTCCTGACTTTC.

This clonotype was found a few times. This sequence joins TRBV4-2 and TRBJ2-3, with D perhaps assigned TRBD1 or TRBD2 (5 bases each). CDR1 and CDR2 from the germline V gene are LGHNA and YNFKEQ. The CDR3 sequence is 20 residues long. Trimming left V 4 bases short and J 4 bases short, with 30 bases between. CDR3 in DNA: TGTGCCAGCAGCCGATCGCCCAGCGGACCTGAGGGGTTCTTCGCAGATACGCAGTATTTT. Encoded protein: CASSRSPSGPEGFFADTQYF.

In this sample, this clonotype turned up many times. The chain joins TRBV2 to TRBJ2-1, with TRBD1 matching over 7 bases. CDR3 length: 14 residues. Germline V gene data show CDR1 as SNHLY and CDR2 as FYNNEI. V lost 6 bases and J lost 1; bases outside the gene matches: 3. CDR3 coding DNA: TGTGCCAGCAGCCTGGGACAGTCCTACAATGAGCAGTTCTTC. Protein: CASSLGQSYNEQFF.

At least ten counts were recorded for this clonotype. The J gene is TRBJ1-1, the V gene TRBV21-1; the table assigns TRBD1, which was not confirmed against the DNA. TRBV21-1 represents a pseudogene. The CDR3 extends over 12 amino acids. The CDR3 loop reads CASTGGYREAFF. The CDR3, as DNA: TGTGCCAGCACAGGGGGCTACCGTGAAGCTTTCTTT.

Many counts were recorded for this clonotype. The rearrangement links TRBV9 to TRBJ2-7; D might be TRBD2 (7 bases). In germline, CDR1 is SGDLS, CDR2 YYNGEE. V was clipped by 7 bases and J by 2 bases, with 13 bases between them. The CDR3 length is 13 residues. The CDR3 sequence: CASGGDKPYEQYF. CDR3 in DNA: TGTGCCAGCGGGGGGGACAAGCCCTACGAGCAGTACTTC.

In its sample, this clonotype was seen many times. The rearrangement links TRBV12-3 or TRBV12-4 to TRBJ1-3, with 10 bases matching TRBD1. The CDR3 has 16 amino acids. The V gene end was trimmed by 5 bases and the J gene end by 3 bases; junction bases not matched to a gene: 7. CDR3 nucleotide sequence: TGTGCCAGCAGTCGCGACAGGGGGCAATATGGAAACACCATATATTTT. Its translation: CASSRDRGQYGNTIYF.